The T cell receptor beta chain under discussion was sequenced for a study of beta chain features in type 1 diabetes. The study reverse transcribed the entire isolated RNA, so it sequenced expressed TCRB transcripts. Each sample of naive, central memory or regulatory T cells had, on average, about 3.57 million reads. Assay used: immunoSEQ multiplex PCR; TCRdb lists only in-frame clones, some missing. Altogether approximately 150,000 clones are present, about 9.8% being singletons, with the ten largest covering approximately 2.3%. Findings and limits, study-wide: Shorter TCRB CDR3s, moderately but significantly so, marked every one of the four CD4+ subsets in Type 1 diabetes patients.

This clone was counted between two and nine times. The antigen is undetermined. The CDR3 runs 15 residues. Trimming took 0 bases from V and 2 from J, leaving 14 bases between them. Germline values: CDR1 GTSNPN, CDR2 SVGIG (reference sequence). The receptor was derived from a woman between 18 and 30 years old in good health. Sequencing was performed on central memory CD4+ T cells from blood. The V call is TRBV30, the J call TRBJ2-7, with D perhaps matching TRBD1 (6 bases). The CDR3 DNA reads TGTGCCTGGAGTGTAGATATAGGACAGCCCTACGAGCAGTACTTC. Protein: CAWSVDIGQPYEQYF.